A single sample gave rise to the 28 T cell receptor beta chains below, sequenced in a study of response to subunit inactivated influenza vaccine. MiXCR was run by TCRdb on the RT-PCR reads, yielding one entry per CDR3 protein. This sample yields 550,000 to 800,000 distinct CDR3 sequences, of which around 14% are seen a single time; 9.5% to 13% belongs to the top ten. The specimen comprised PBMCs from blood, sampled 11 to 12 days after vaccination. These receptors were taken from a man in his fifties or sixties who received an inactivated influenza vaccine.

The chain employs TRBV4-1 and TRBJ1-6; the D is unclear. Germline CDR1 is MGHRA and CDR2 is YSYEKL. This CDR3 region has 15 residues. Trimming cost V 0 bases and J 4 bases, with 7 bases left between them. The CDR3 region has the DNA TGCGCCAGCAGCCAAGAGCCGGGGTATAATTCACCCCTCCACTTT. This gives the protein CASSQEPGYNSPLHF.

The rearrangement uses TRBV2 and TRBJ2-5; 8 bases are shared with TRBD2. The CDR3 has 19 amino acids. CDR1 SNHLY and CDR2 FYNNEI come from the germline V gene. Trimming took 0 bases from V and 5 from J; bases not matched to a gene: 17. The CDR3 sequence: CASSEALLRGVVSPETQYF. CDR3 nucleotides: TGTGCCAGCAGTGAAGCGCTTCTGCGGGGGGTTGTGTCTCCTGAGACCCAGTACTTC.

The chain uses TRBV9 and TRBJ2-7; D is possibly TRBD1 (6 bases). CDR1 SGDLS and CDR2 YYNGEE come from the germline V gene. The CDR3 extends over 15 amino acids. V was cut by 0 bases and J by 0 bases, with 10 bases left in between. CDR3 DNA sequence: TGTGCCAGCAGCGTAGGGGCAGGGGCCTCCTACGAGCAGTACTTC. It yields the protein CASSVGAGASYEQYF.

This clonotype came up a few times. The rearrangement joins TRBV5-6 to TRBJ2-3, with 7 bases fitting TRBD1. This CDR3 comprises 17 residues. Germline V gene lookup returns CDR1 SGHDT and CDR2 YYEEEE. Germline trimming cut 0 bases from V and 0 bases from J; bases unmatched to any gene: 7. The CDR3 loop reads CASSLALTGISTDTQYF. The CDR3 bases are TGTGCCAGCAGCTTGGCGTTGACAGGGATAAGCACAGATACGCAGTATTTT. The full variable domain, rest sourced from reference TRBV5-6 and TRBJ2-3, is DAGVTQSPTHLIKTRGQQVTLRCSPKSGHDTVSWYQQALGQGPQFIFQYYEEEERQRGNFPDRFSGHQFPNYSSELNVNALLLGDSALYLCASSLALTGISTDTQYFGPGTRLTVL.

This clonotype appeared a few times. The V gene is TRBV9, the J gene TRBJ2-3; D unresolved. The CDR3 consists of 15 residues. CDR1 and CDR2 from the germline V gene are SGDLS and YYNGEE. The V end lost 0 bases, the J end lost 2 bases, and 10 bases lay between the germline ends. CDR3 DNA sequence: TGTGCCAGCAGCGTAGCTACTGGGGACACAGATACGCAGTATTTT. As protein: CASSVATGDTDTQYF.

A few counts support this clonotype. This rearrangement joins TRBV28 to TRBJ1-6; TRBD1 matches 7 bases. Germline loops: CDR1 MDHEN, CDR2 SYDVKM. The CDR3 runs to 15 residues. Trimming removed 5 bases from V and 5 bases from J; junction bases left unmatched: 6. The CDR3 nucleotides read TGTGCCAGCAGTCCTCCGACAGGGAATAATTCACCCCTCCACTTT. Protein sequence: CASSPPTGNNSPLHF.

This clonotype has a count of ten or more. The V and J genes are TRBV29-1 and TRBJ2-5; D possibly corresponds to TRBD1 (6 bases). The germline V and J ends were trimmed by 6 bases and 1 base, with 9 bases remaining between them. The CDR3 is made up of 12 amino acids. CDR1 and CDR2 (germline): SQVTM, ANQGSEA. CDR3 in amino acids: CSVMDSQETQYF. The CDR3, as DNA: TGCAGCGTCATGGACAGCCAAGAGACCCAGTACTTC. The full variable domain, with the rest looked up from reference TRBV29-1 and TRBJ2-5, is SAVISQKPSRDICQRGTSLTIQCQVDSQVTMMFWYRQQPGQSLTLIATANQGSEATYESGFVIDKFPISRPNLTFSTLTVSNMSPEDSSIYLCSVMDSQETQYFGPGTRLLVL.

This clonotype was recorded only once. V gene TRBV14 combines with J gene TRBJ2-5, with D perhaps TRBD2 (6 bases). V was cut by 5 bases and J by 5 bases, with 15 bases left in between. The germline V gene has CDR1 SGHDN and CDR2 FVKESK. CDR3 length: 14 amino acids. For the CDR3, the DNA is TGTGCCAGCAGCAAAGTTGGAGGGGTGGAGACCCAGTACTTC. This encodes CASSKVGGVETQYF.

This clonotype was seen repeatedly, ten times or more. The V gene is TRBV20-1, the J gene TRBJ2-5; 7 bases are a match to TRBD2. CDR1 and CDR2 from the germline V gene are DFQATT and SNEGSKA (reference sequence). Trimming at V came to 6 bases and at J to 5 bases, leaving 6 bases not matched to a gene. This CDR3 comprises 12 residues. CDR3 nucleotide sequence: TGCAGTGCCGAAGACGGGGGGGAGACCCAGTACTTC. This sequence encodes CSAEDGGETQYF.

This clonotype was counted ten times or more. V usage is TRBV20-1 and J usage is TRBJ2-1; no clear D. Looked up from germline, CDR1 is DFQATT and CDR2 is SNEGSKA (reference sequence). The CDR3 is 17 residues long. Trimming removed 1 base at V and 3 bases at J, with 19 bases between. The CDR3: CSARVIALADGYNEQFF. DNA for the CDR3: TGCAGTGCTAGAGTTATAGCTCTCGCCGACGGCTACAATGAGCAGTTCTTC.

In this sample, this clonotype turned up a few times. The chain employs TRBV6-5 and TRBJ2-2, with 7 bases that match TRBD1. The CDR3 has 15 amino acids. Germline V gives CDR1 MNHEY, CDR2 SVGAGI. J gave up 4 bases and V 2 bases, and 4 bases lay outside the gene matches. The CDR3 loop reads CASSYRTGLTGELFF. The DNA of the CDR3 is TGTGCCAGCAGTTACCGGACAGGCCTCACCGGGGAGCTGTTTTTT.

This rearrangement joins TRBV5-1 to TRBJ2-3; TRBD2 aligns across 13 bases. With V trimmed by 6 bases and J by 7 bases, 8 bases remained unmatched. Germline-derived CDR1 and CDR2 are SGHRS and YFSETQ. The CDR3 length is 15 residues. The CDR3 region has the DNA TGCGCCAGCATCGGGACTAGCGGGACGAGAAATACGCAGTATTTT. Its translation: CASIGTSGTRNTQYF.

This chain links TRBV10-3 with TRBJ2-3, with TRBD2 matching 14 bases. Trimming at V came to 6 bases and at J to 2 bases, leaving 10 bases not matched to a gene. CDR1 ENHRY and CDR2 SYGVKD come from the germline V gene. The CDR3 is made up of 18 amino acids. CDR3 coding DNA: TGTGCCATCAGCTTCGGACTAGCGGGGGGCCAGGCCACAGATACGCAGTATTTT. Encoded protein: CAISFGLAGGQATDTQYF.

The rearrangement links TRBV7-2 to TRBJ2-7, with a weak D call TRBD1 (6 bases). CDR3 length: 13 amino acids. Trimming shortened V by 5 bases and J by 4 bases, and 12 bases separated the two germline ends. The germline V gene has CDR1 SGHTA and CDR2 FQGNSA. For the CDR3, the DNA is TGTGCCAGCAGCGTCCGACAGGAGTACGAGCAGTACTTC. It yields the protein CASSVRQEYEQYF.

V and J are TRBV6-1 and TRBJ2-7; 7 bases agree with TRBD2. CDR3 size: 14 residues. V dropped 5 bases and J dropped 2; count of bases not matched to a gene: 6. CDR1 and CDR2 (germline): MNHNS, SASEGT. For the CDR3, the DNA is TGTGCCAGCAGTCCAAGCGGGGTGGCCTACGAGCAGTACTTC. This gives the protein CASSPSGVAYEQYF.

The rearrangement joins TRBV6-2 or TRBV6-3 to TRBJ2-7, with 7 positions matching TRBD1. J gave up 2 bases and V 5 bases, and 9 bases lay outside the gene matches. The CDR3 covers 15 residues. Germline-derived CDR1 and CDR2 are MNHEY and SVGEGT. DNA of the CDR3: TGTGCCAGCAGTGGAAGCCGGGACAGCCCCTACGAGCAGTACTTC. Translating gives CASSGSRDSPYEQYF.

V and J are TRBV2 and TRBJ2-3; 7 nucleotides align to TRBD1. J was trimmed by 0 bases and V by 6 bases; bases with no gene match: 9. The germline CDR1 and CDR2 sequences are SNHLY and FYNNEI. This CDR3 is built from 16 residues. CDR3: CASRWTGAPSTDTQYF. DNA of the CDR3: TGTGCCAGCAGATGGACAGGCGCCCCTAGCACAGATACGCAGTATTTT.

V and J are TRBV28 and TRBJ1-5; D perhaps matches TRBD1 (5 bases). The germline V gene encodes CDR1 MDHEN and CDR2 SYDVKM. V was shortened by 3 bases and J by 9 bases, with 12 bases between the two germline ends. The length of the CDR3 is 13 residues. The CDR3 is CASSLQGGTPQHF. CDR3 nucleotide sequence: TGTGCCAGCAGTTTGCAGGGCGGGACGCCCCAGCATTTT.

V is TRBV7-9 and J is TRBJ1-1; possibly TRBD1 for D (6 bases). Germline V gives CDR1 SEHNR, CDR2 FQNEAQ (reference sequence). V lost 5 bases and J 4 bases, leaving 20 bases between the germline ends. The CDR3 contains 16 residues. The CDR3 here is CASSVAGVAGRTEAFF. As DNA, the CDR3 is TGTGCCAGCAGCGTCGCAGGGGTCGCGGGTCGCACTGAAGCTTTCTTT.

This clonotype was picked up a small number of times. The CDR3 nucleotides read TGTGCCAGCAGTCGTCTAGCGGGAGGTGTTACCGGGGAGCTGTTTTTT. Translation: CASSRLAGGVTGELFF. V gene TRBV7-9 combines with J gene TRBJ2-2, with 11 bases that match TRBD2. Germline V gives CDR1 SEHNR, CDR2 FQNEAQ (reference sequence). The CDR3 contains 16 residues. Trimming cost V 6 bases and J 5 bases; bases outside gene matches: 8.

This chain connects TRBV20-1 to TRBJ2-1; D not resolved. This CDR3 spans 11 amino acids. CDR1 and CDR2 (germline): DFQATT, SNEGSKA (reference sequence). The V and J ends lost 3 bases and 3 bases respectively, with 3 bases between them. The CDR3 DNA reads TGCAGTGCTAGCTACTACAATGAGCAGTTCTTC. The encoded protein is CSASYYNEQFF.

The chain is built from TRBV6-1 and TRBJ2-7; TRBD1 matches 7 bases. With 5 bases clipped from V and 0 bases from J, the junction kept 7 bases outside the gene matches. Germline CDR1 and CDR2: MNHNS and SASEGT. The CDR3 totals 15 residues. CDR3 amino acids: CASSTAGTASYEQYF. The CDR3 coding sequence is TGTGCCAGCAGTACCGCCGGGACAGCCTCCTACGAGCAGTACTTC.

V is TRBV6-1 and J is TRBJ2-3, with D tentatively TRBD1 (5 bases). With 6 bases removed from V and 1 base from J, the gap between germline ends came to 17 bases. The germline V gene has CDR1 MNHNS and CDR2 SASEGT. The CDR3 extends over 16 amino acids. The CDR3 DNA follows: TGTGCCAGCAGCCCAATACATCGACAGCGCACAGATACGCAGTATTTT. Amino acid sequence: CASSPIHRQRTDTQYF.

This clonotype was seen a handful of times. The rearrangement links TRBV10-3 to TRBJ2-3; TRBD2 matches 7 bases. V lost 5 bases and J lost 0; bases outside the gene matches: 8. The CDR3 is 16 residues long. Looked up from germline, CDR1 is ENHRY and CDR2 is SYGVKD. The CDR3 region has the DNA TGTGCCATCAGTCGGGGAGCGGGGAGAAGCACAGATACGCAGTATTTT. Translating gives CAISRGAGRSTDTQYF.

This chain links TRBV15 with TRBJ2-5, with D possibly called TRBD1 or TRBD2 (5 bases each). V shed 6 bases and J shed 7 bases, with 15 bases lying between them. The germline V gene has CDR1 LNHNV and CDR2 YYDKDF (reference sequence). The CDR3 loop spans 13 amino acids. CDR3 sequence: CATRERGRRTQYF. DNA for the CDR3: TGTGCCACCAGGGAAAGGGGACGGAGGACCCAGTACTTC.

V usage is TRBV20-1 and J usage is TRBJ2-1; the D is unclear. The CDR3 covers 14 residues. Trimming left V 0 bases short and J 5 bases short, with 11 bases between. Germline V gene data show CDR1 as DFQATT and CDR2 as SNEGSKA (reference sequence). The CDR3 loop is CSARDLNRNNEQFF. CDR3 in DNA: TGCAGTGCTAGAGATCTCAACAGAAACAATGAGCAGTTCTTC.

This clonotype has only a few counts. The gene calls are TRBV5-1 and TRBJ2-3; TRBD2 aligns across 13 bases. Looked up from germline, CDR1 is SGHRS and CDR2 is YFSETQ. The V gene end was trimmed by 3 bases and the J gene end by 5 bases; junction bases not matched to a gene: 12. The CDR3 extends over 18 amino acids. The CDR3 DNA is TGCGCCAGCAGCTGGGCAAGACTAGCGGGGGGTAATAAAGATACGCAGTATTTT. Translating it yields CASSWARLAGGNKDTQYF.

In this sample, this clonotype turned up many times. The chain joins TRBV12-3 or TRBV12-4 to TRBJ2-4; the D call may be TRBD1 or TRBD2 (5 bases each). The CDR3 contains 14 residues. V lost 1 base to trimming and J lost 8 bases, with 12 bases between them. The CDR3 DNA reads as TGTGCCAGCAGTTTAGGAGGGGATGGATACATTCAGTACTTC. Translating it yields CASSLGGDGYIQYF.